This entry features one T cell receptor beta chain sequence. CDR1 and CDR2 (germline): LGHNA, YSLEER. Trimming stripped 0 bases from V and 5 bases from J, with 17 bases between. This CDR3 has 16 amino acids. This entry belongs to a study of identifying expanded T cells in peripheral blood. The table came from immunoSEQ multiplex PCR; TCRdb's copy has only in-frame clones and leaves some out. The sample lists around 120,000 clones; around 89% were seen once. The rearrangement joins TRBV4-3 to TRBJ2-7, with D perhaps being TRBD1 or TRBD2 (5 bases each). The sequence was collected from a person aged 18-70 years in good health. The sample was blood. The CDR3 is CASSQDSPVWGNEQYF. CDR3 nucleotides: TGCGCCAGCAGCCAAGATTCCCCCGTATGGGGGAACGAGCAGTACTTC.